Presented here are 22 T cell receptor beta chains from one specimen sequenced in a study of a mutant IDH1 vaccine in newly diagnosed glioma (TCRdb year 2021). The time point tag for this specimen amounts to: baseline, week 1 (first vaccination visit). The treatment or condition label of this sample denotes: pre-vaccination baseline after standard-of-care therapy. Library prep was done by the immunoSEQ multiplex PCR assay. TCRdb stores this immuneACCESS table with in-frame sequences only. Part of the clones is absent; in the studies checked, under half of the shortfall reflects unresolved V genes, and no reason is known for the rest. Present in this sample are about 50,000 clones, 70% to 90% of which were seen just once. The top ten clones comprise 2% to 3% of the sample. Sequencing was performed on PBMCs, taken from a glioma patient treated with radiotherapy, temozolomide or both. The origin of the receptors is a man between 35 and 55 years old with glioma.

The V and J genes are TRBV7-6 and TRBJ1-5; TRBD1 is a possible D gene (6 bases). This CDR3 is built from 16 residues. Germline CDR1 is SGHVS and CDR2 is FNYEAQ. The V and J ends lost 5 bases and 4 bases respectively, with 18 bases between them. CDR3 sequence: CASSPSGQSYNQPQHF. CDR3 DNA sequence: TGTGCCAGCAGCCCCAGCGGACAGTCTTATAATCAGCCCCAGCATTTT.

This chain uses TRBV5-5 with TRBJ1-4; 7 bases are shared with TRBD1. The germline V gene has CDR1 SGHKS and CDR2 YYEKEE (reference sequence). V dropped 6 bases and J dropped 3; count of bases not matched to a gene: 5. The CDR3 is made up of 14 amino acids. The CDR3 loop is CASIAQGANEKLFF. In DNA form, the CDR3 reads TGTGCCAGCATAGCCCAGGGGGCTAATGAAAAACTGTTTTTT. Supplemented by reference TRBV5-5 and TRBJ1-4, the full variable domain reads DAGVTQSPTHLIKTRGQQVTLRCSPISGHKSVSWYQQVLGQGPQFIFQYYEKEERGRGNFPDRFSARQFPNYSSELNVNALLLGDSALYLCASIAQGANEKLFFGSGTQLSVL.

V gene TRBV7-2 combines with J gene TRBJ2-5; 7 bases match TRBD2. The germline V gene encodes CDR1 SGHTA and CDR2 FQGNSA. CDR3 length: 15 residues. After removal of 6 bases from V and 4 bases from J, the junction contained 11 bases not matched to a gene. The CDR3 loop is CASRGGRGGAETQYF. Here the CDR3 DNA reads TGTGCCAGCAGGGGGGGGAGGGGAGGTGCAGAGACCCAGTACTTC.

This clone was observed a single time. The chain has TRBV18 and TRBJ2-7; D call uncertain. Trimming stripped 6 bases from V and 5 bases from J, with 14 bases between. The germline V gene encodes CDR1 KGHSH and CDR2 LQKENI. The CDR3 runs 13 residues. CDR3 region: CASSPKWGDEQYF. Written as DNA, the CDR3 is TGTGCCAGCTCCCCCAAATGGGGTGACGAGCAGTACTTC.

The J gene is TRBJ2-7, the V gene TRBV4-2, with 10 bases that match TRBD2. This CDR3 is built from 14 residues. Germline V gene data show CDR1 as LGHNA and CDR2 as YNFKEQ. J was trimmed by 5 bases and V by 3 bases; bases with no gene match: 4. CDR3 sequence reads: CASSHGLAEDEQYF. The CDR3 region has the DNA TGTGCCAGCAGCCACGGACTAGCGGAGGACGAGCAGTACTTC.

This rearrangement joins TRBV27 to TRBJ2-4; 8 nucleotides match TRBD1. The CDR3 runs 16 residues. CDR1 and CDR2 (germline): MNHEY, SMNVEV (reference sequence). The V and J ends lost 5 bases and 1 base, in that order; junction bases with no gene match: 7. CDR3 loop: CASSTTTGDAKNIQYF. CDR3 nucleotide sequence: TGTGCCAGCAGTACTACGACAGGGGACGCCAAAAACATTCAGTACTTC.

The count of this clone is one. This chain joins TRBV28 and TRBJ2-6; 8 bases line up with TRBD1. The germline CDR1 and CDR2 sequences are MDHEN and SYDVKM. V trimming: 5 bases; J trimming: 0 bases; junction bases outside the gene matches: 15. The CDR3 runs 20 residues. The CDR3 nucleotides are TGTGCCAGCAGTCCCCGAGCGTGGGACAGGCAGAGCTCTGGGGCCAACGTCCTGACTTTC. Encoded protein: CASSPRAWDRQSSGANVLTF.

V and J are TRBV4-3 and TRBJ2-7; no reliable D call. CDR1 is LGHNA and CDR2 is YSLEER in the germline V gene. The CDR3 is 14 residues long. V was shortened by 0 bases and J by 0 bases, with 6 bases between the two germline ends. DNA for the CDR3: TGCGCCAGCAGCCAAGATTCCGACTCCTACGAGCAGTACTTC. Translated, it gives CASSQDSDSYEQYF.

The rearrangement joins TRBV5-1 to TRBJ2-1; 12 nucleotides match TRBD2. Per the germline V gene, CDR1 is SGHRS and CDR2 is YFSETQ. V was clipped by 4 bases and J by 9 bases; unmatched bases: 14. The CDR3 runs to 17 residues. As DNA, the CDR3 is TGCGCCAGCAGCCAGGCAGGACTAGCGGGATATGGGGTTGAGCAGTTCTTC. As protein: CASSQAGLAGYGVEQFF.

The chain recombines TRBV19 with TRBJ2-1; 7 bases map to TRBD2. Germline V gives CDR1 LNHDA, CDR2 SQIVND (reference sequence). Trimming cost V 4 bases and J 2 bases; bases outside gene matches: 11. This CDR3 region has 17 residues. CDR3 protein: CASSRGEGPSAYNEQFF. CDR3 coding DNA: TGTGCCAGTAGTAGGGGGGAGGGCCCGTCCGCCTACAATGAGCAGTTCTTC.

The rearrangement joins TRBV5-1 to TRBJ1-1; 9 nucleotides line up with TRBD1. This CDR3 is 15 amino acids long. The ends lost 4 bases at V and 6 bases at J; junction bases unmatched: 10. Germline CDR1 and CDR2: SGHRS and YFSETQ. The DNA for the CDR3 is TGCGCCAGCAGCGCTCTACAGGGGGCGATACCTGAAGCTTTCTTT. This encodes CASSALQGAIPEAFF. Supplemented by reference TRBV5-1 and TRBJ1-1, the full variable domain reads KAGVTQTPRYLIKTRGQQVTLSCSPISGHRSVSWYQQTPGQGLQFLFEYFSETQRNKGNFPGRFSGRQFSNSRSEMNVSTLELGDSALYLCASSALQGAIPEAFFGQGTRLTVV.

The chain couples TRBV7-8 to TRBJ2-7, with 9 bases fitting TRBD2. The V and J ends lost 5 bases and 3 bases, in that order; junction bases with no gene match: 8. Germline CDR1 is SGHVS and CDR2 is FQNEAQ. This CDR3 has 15 residues. The CDR3 sequence: CASSRGGGDLYEQYF. CDR3 DNA sequence: TGTGCCAGCAGCAGGGGCGGGGGGGACCTCTACGAGCAGTACTTC. The full variable domain, its missing parts supplied by reference TRBV7-8 and TRBJ2-7, is GAGVSQSPRYKVAKRGQDVALRCDPISGHVSLFWYQQALGQGPEFLTYFQNEAQLDKSGLPSDRFFAERPEGSVSTLKIQRTQQEDSAVYLCASSRGGGDLYEQYFGPGTRLTVT.

V and J are TRBV19 and TRBJ1-2, with a possible D match to TRBD1 (6 bases). V shed 7 bases and J shed 3 bases, with 18 bases lying between them. The CDR3 runs to 15 residues. Per the germline V gene, CDR1 is LNHDA and CDR2 is SQIVND (reference sequence). The CDR3 loop reads CASTNGPGADYGYTF. The CDR3 DNA is TGTGCCAGTACTAACGGGCCGGGGGCGGACTATGGCTACACCTTC.

This clone was detected a few times. The chain is built from TRBV7-2 and TRBJ2-7; no reliable D call. Germline CDR1 is SGHTA and CDR2 is FQGNSA. The CDR3 is 15 amino acids. Deletions cut 3 bases from V and 2 bases from J, with 14 bases between. CDR3 nucleotide sequence: TGTGCCAGCAGCTTGGACGCCCACCCCGCCTACGAGCAGTACTTC. Its protein product is CASSLDAHPAYEQYF. The full variable domain, completed using reference TRBV7-2 and TRBJ2-7, is GAGVSQSPSNKVTEKGKDVELRCDPISGHTALYWYRQSLGQGLEFLIYFQGNSAPDKSGLPSDRFSAERTGGSVSTLTIQRTQQEDSAVYLCASSLDAHPAYEQYFGPGTRLTVT.

This chain uses TRBV6-5 with TRBJ2-5; the D gene is possibly TRBD2 (5 bases). CDR3 length: 12 amino acids. CDR1 and CDR2 from the germline V gene are MNHEY and SVGAGI. CDR3 in amino acids: CSAGRAGETQYF. CDR3 bases: TGTTCAGCCGGCCGGGCGGGAGAGACCCAGTACTTC.

This chain joins TRBV6-5 and TRBJ2-5, with no clear D. The CDR3 has 13 amino acids. Germline V gene lookup returns CDR1 MNHEY and CDR2 SVGAGI. Trimming cost V 6 bases and J 5 bases, with 13 bases left between them. In nucleotides, the CDR3 is TGTGCCAGCAGCAGGTCATCCCGGGAGACCCAGTACTTC. Its protein is CASSRSSRETQYF.

The sample holds one count of this clone. The V gene is TRBV4-2, the J gene TRBJ2-4; 11 bases line up with TRBD2. Unmatched junction bases numbered 7, after V lost 1 base and J lost 2 bases. This CDR3 region has 18 residues. Germline values: CDR1 LGHNA, CDR2 YNFKEQ. CDR3 DNA sequence: TGTGCCAGCAGCCAAGCAGACGGACTAGCGGGCCCCAAAAACATTCAGTACTTC. Encoded protein: CASSQADGLAGPKNIQYF.

As DNA, the CDR3 is TGTGCCAGCAGCCGGGACAGGGATGTTGGCGGGGAGCTGTTTTTT. Translating it yields CASSRDRDVGGELFF. V gene TRBV7-2 combines with J gene TRBJ2-2, with 9 bases identical to TRBD1. This CDR3 comprises 15 residues. Trimming took 5 bases from V and 7 from J; bases not matched to a gene: 8. Germline values: CDR1 SGHTA, CDR2 FQGNSA.

This clone was observed a few times. The chain is built from TRBV7-6 and TRBJ2-7; the D gene is possibly TRBD1 (6 bases). Trimming shortened V by 5 bases and J by 5 bases, and 13 bases separated the two germline ends. Germline lookup yields CDR1 SGHVS and CDR2 FNYEAQ. CDR3 size: 13 residues. CDR3 nucleotide sequence: TGTGCCAGCAGCAGAGAGACAGGCCACGAGCAGTACTTC. Its protein is CASSRETGHEQYF.

The sample holds one count of this clone. The chain joins TRBV14 to TRBJ2-2; D gene ambiguous. The CDR3 contains 15 residues. Germline CDR1 SGHDN, CDR2 FVKESK. V lost 2 bases and J lost 4, with 11 bases in between. CDR3 in amino acids: CASSQQAGPTGELFF. The DNA of the CDR3 is TGTGCCAGCAGCCAACAGGCTGGGCCCACCGGGGAGCTGTTTTTT.

V usage is TRBV6-5 and J usage is TRBJ1-4; 9 positions match TRBD1. This CDR3 has 15 amino acids. Trimming removed 5 bases from V and 8 bases from J; junction bases left unmatched: 9. CDR1 MNHEY and CDR2 SVGAGI come from the germline V gene. The CDR3 region is CASSTPGTGNEKLFF. The CDR3 bases are TGTGCCAGCAGTACACCCGGGACAGGGAACGAAAAACTGTTTTTT.

This chain uses TRBV19 with TRBJ1-2; D possibly corresponds to TRBD1 (5 bases). Germline V gives CDR1 LNHDA, CDR2 SQIVND (reference sequence). The ends were cut back, 6 bases at V and 8 bases at J, with 28 bases in the middle. CDR3 length: 17 amino acids. The CDR3 nucleotides read TGTGCCAGTAGCGATGCCCGGGGCGTGAGGTCAAAGAAGGGCTACACCTTC. Translating gives CASSDARGVRSKKGYTF.